The 32 T cell receptor beta chains below all came from one sample that was sequenced in a study of glioma-infiltrating T cells (dated by TCRdb to about 2016). Reads for this sample came from an Illumina MiSeq. TCR alpha and beta CDR3 regions were amplified with the iRepertoire nested amplicon-rescue multiplex PCR (arm-PCR) platform from RNA. TCRdb ran its own pipeline on the public reads, namely fastp trimming at Q25 and MiXCR clone calling, and kept in-frame beta chains. All rows with the same CDR3 protein become a single entry with the most common DNA and genes. The sample data list around 350,000 distinct CDR3 sequences, and 41% of these were observed just once. The top ten clones comprise 9.5% to 15% of the sample. The sequenced material came from glioma tissue, nonneoplastic brain tissue, or PBMCs (not recorded which). The receptors here all came from a human donor with low-grade glioma or glioblastoma, undergoing nonglioma brain surgery, or in good health (not recorded which).

Notes on this clonotype: A much larger clone differs by one base, so this may be a read error. The V and J genes are TRBV20-1 and TRBJ1-6; weak D call: TRBD1 (5 bases). The germline CDR1 and CDR2 sequences are DFQATT and SNEGSKA (reference sequence). The V end was cut by 4 bases, the J end by 7 bases, with 14 bases between. The CDR3 loop spans 14 amino acids. As DNA, the CDR3 is TGCAGTGCTACAGATGTGACAGTAAATTCACCCCTCCACTTT. Translation: CSATDVTVNSPLHF.

This clonotype was observed a few times. The chain combines TRBV7-8 with TRBJ2-6; D uncertain. CDR1 SGHVS and CDR2 FQNEAQ come from the germline V gene. The CDR3 runs to 13 residues. The V end lost 9 bases, the J end lost 0 bases, and 6 bases lay between the germline ends. The CDR3 loop reads CASTSSGANVLTF. In DNA form, the CDR3 reads TGTGCCAGTACAAGCTCTGGGGCCAACGTCCTGACTTTC.

This clonotype has only a few counts. V and J are TRBV15 and TRBJ2-3; TRBD2 matches 7 bases. The V gene end was trimmed by 5 bases and the J gene end by 3 bases; junction bases not matched to a gene: 2. The CDR3 extends over 13 amino acids. The germline CDR1 and CDR2 sequences are LNHNV and YYDKDF (reference sequence). The CDR3 is CATSRGRTDTQYF. The DNA for the CDR3 is TGTGCCACCAGCCGCGGGAGAACAGATACGCAGTATTTT.

A note on this clonotype: The junction and the germline gene differ at one end; a read error may be behind it. The chain combines TRBV28 with TRBJ1-2, with 9 nucleotides matching TRBD1. Germline CDR1 MDHEN, CDR2 SYDVKM. The CDR3 sequence is 15 residues long. CDR3 DNA: TGTGCCAGCAGCCTCCCGGGACAGGGAAACTGTGGCTACACCTTC. It translates to CASSLPGQGNCGYTF.

This clonotype has more than one count but fewer than ten. The chain combines TRBV24-1 with TRBJ2-5; 7 bases agree with TRBD1. The CDR3 loop spans 15 amino acids. Per germline, CDR1 KGHDR and CDR2 SFDVKD. V lost 8 bases and J lost 4; bases outside the gene matches: 12. CDR3 residues: CATMGPGTAGETQYF. CDR3 DNA: TGTGCCACCATGGGCCCAGGGACAGCCGGAGAGACCCAGTACTTC.

This sequence joins TRBV2 and TRBJ1-2; 8 nucleotides agree with TRBD1. V trimming: 6 bases; J trimming: 4 bases; junction bases outside the gene matches: 7. The CDR3 runs to 14 residues. CDR1 and CDR2 from the germline V gene are SNHLY and FYNNEI. In DNA, the CDR3 is TGTGCCAGCAGGACCGGGACAGGCATCTATGGCTACACCTTC. This gives the protein CASRTGTGIYGYTF. Full variable domain (rest looked up from reference TRBV2 and TRBJ1-2): EPEVTQTPSHQVTQMGQEVILRCVPISNHLYFYWYRQILGQKVEFLVSFYNNEISEKSEIFDDQFSVERPDGSNFTLKIRSTKLEDSAMYFCASRTGTGIYGYTFGSGTRLTVV.

The chain has TRBV20-1 and TRBJ2-7; D ambiguous. V was pared by 6 bases and J by 6 bases, with 18 bases between. Germline V gene sequence: CDR1 DFQATT, CDR2 SNEGSKA (reference sequence). This CDR3 spans 13 amino acids. The CDR3 DNA reads as TGCAGTGCCTCCCCGGGTCCTACCCGCGAGCAGTACTTC. It codes for CSASPGPTREQYF.

The V and J genes are TRBV19 and TRBJ1-5; unclear D gene. Germline CDR1 LNHDA, CDR2 SQIVND (reference sequence). V shed 7 bases and J shed 2 bases, with 18 bases lying between them. The CDR3 has 16 amino acids. The chain's CDR3 is CASTPTERAGNQPQHF. The CDR3 DNA reads TGTGCCAGTACCCCGACGGAGAGGGCGGGCAATCAGCCCCAGCATTTT.

Ten or more counts support this clonotype. An end of the junction does not agree with germline; a read error may underlie this. CDR3 DNA sequence: TGTGCCAGCAGCTTAGTAAGGAACACCGGGGAGCTGTTTTTT. Encoded protein: CASSLVRNTGELFF. This chain uses TRBV5-1 with TRBJ2-2; no firm D call. Germline-derived CDR1 and CDR2 are SGHRS and YFSETQ. The CDR3 consists of 14 residues.

This clonotype occurred many times. V and J are TRBV28 and TRBJ2-3; no definite D call. CDR1 and CDR2 (germline): MDHEN, SYDVKM. Trimming removed 5 bases at V and 3 bases at J, with 15 bases between. The CDR3 consists of 15 residues. DNA for the CDR3: TGTGCCAGCAGTCTACGATGGGGTGGGACAGATACGCAGTATTTT. Encoded protein: CASSLRWGGTDTQYF.

The chain has TRBV7-9 and TRBJ2-5; D is undetermined. Trimming stripped 0 bases from V and 0 bases from J, with 14 bases between. The V gene's germline CDR1 is SEHNR and CDR2 FQNEAQ (reference sequence). The CDR3 runs 17 residues. The CDR3 protein is CASSLAITTMNQETQYF. The CDR3 bases are TGTGCCAGCAGCTTAGCGATAACAACTATGAACCAAGAGACCCAGTACTTC.

A few counts support this clonotype. This chain connects TRBV2 to TRBJ2-3, with TRBD2 matching 8 bases. With 10 bases clipped from V and 3 bases from J, the junction kept 9 bases outside the gene matches. Germline CDR1 SNHLY, CDR2 FYNNEI. The CDR3 runs 14 residues. The CDR3 DNA sequence: TGTGCCACCCGAAGGGCGGGAGGTACAGATACGCAGTATTTT. It yields the protein CATRRAGGTDTQYF.

Note on this clonotype: A read error may be the cause here, since a much bigger clone is one base away. The chain uses TRBV6-5 and TRBJ2-3; D not certain. V dropped 0 bases and J dropped 5 bases, with 15 bases sitting between them. CDR1 and CDR2 from the germline V gene are MNHEY and SVGAGI. The CDR3 has 16 amino acids. CDR3 amino acids: CASSYSGGERKDTQYF. The DNA of the CDR3 is TGTGCCAGCAGTTACTCAGGCGGAGAACGCAAAGATACGCAGTATTTT.

As to this clonotype: One base away lies a much larger clone, so this may be a sequencing read error. The chain links TRBV6-2 or TRBV6-3 to TRBJ1-5; D is unclear. This CDR3 comprises 15 residues. Per the germline V gene, CDR1 is MNHEY and CDR2 is SVGEGT. The V end lost 0 bases, the J end lost 7 bases, and 13 bases lay between the germline ends. For the CDR3, the DNA is TGTGCCAGCAGTTACTCGATCAGATCCAGACAGCCCCAGCATTTT. The encoded protein is CASSYSIRSRQPQHF.

The J gene is TRBJ1-1, the V gene TRBV20-1; 11 nucleotides agree with TRBD1. The trim removed 7 bases at V and 5 bases at J, leaving 9 bases unmatched. The length of the CDR3 is 14 residues. Germline assignment: CDR1 DFQATT and CDR2 SNEGSKA (reference sequence). The CDR3 DNA follows: TGCAGTGTACCGGACAGGGGGCCGGGTACTGAAGCTTTCTTT. Its translation: CSVPDRGPGTEAFF.

In this sample, this clonotype turned up many times. This sequence joins TRBV6-5 and TRBJ2-1, with 10 bases matching TRBD2. The germline CDR1 and CDR2 sequences are MNHEY and SVGAGI. This CDR3 comprises 16 residues. J lost 4 bases, V lost 2 bases, and 5 bases had no gene match. CDR3 loop: CASSYDSGRPYNEQFF. The CDR3 DNA reads as TGTGCCAGCAGTTACGATAGCGGGAGGCCATACAATGAGCAGTTCTTC.

Concerning this clonotype itself: Possible read error: a much larger clone is one base away. The V gene is TRBV6-1, the J gene TRBJ2-3; possible D gene TRBD2, 6 bases. The length of the CDR3 is 14 residues. CDR1 is MNHNS, CDR2 SASEGT, per germline. DNA of the CDR3: TGTGCCATCAGTGATGGAGGGTTCACAGATACGCAGTATTTT. Residues: CAISDGGFTDTQYF.

This sequence joins TRBV5-4 and TRBJ2-3; 11 bases map to TRBD2. J gave up 2 bases and V 4 bases, and 6 bases lay outside the gene matches. Germline V lookup: CDR1 SGHNT, CDR2 YYREEE (reference sequence). This CDR3 has 16 residues. The CDR3 loop reads CASSPRLAGTTDTQYF. The CDR3 coding sequence is TGTGCCAGCAGCCCGCGACTAGCGGGAACCACAGATACGCAGTATTTT.

There are many counts of this clonotype. The chain joins TRBV28 to TRBJ2-7; no reliable D call. Trimming took off 2 bases at V and 3 bases at J, with 5 bases between the two ends. This CDR3 is 12 amino acids long. Germline CDR1 reads MDHEN; CDR2 reads SYDVKM. The CDR3 sequence: CASSLRNYEQYF. The CDR3, as DNA: TGTGCCAGCAGTTTACGCAACTACGAGCAGTACTTC. Together with reference TRBV28 and TRBJ2-7, the CDR3 gives the full variable domain: DVKVTQSSRYLVKRTGEKVFLECVQDMDHENMFWYRQDPGLGLRLIYFSYDVKMKEKGDIPEGYSVSREKKERFSLILESASTNQTSMYLCASSLRNYEQYFGPGTRLTVT.

This clonotype turned up a few times. The V and J genes are TRBV20-1 and TRBJ1-2, with D perhaps TRBD1 (6 bases). Germline assignment: CDR1 DFQATT and CDR2 SNEGSKA (reference sequence). This CDR3 region has 12 residues. V was shortened by 5 bases and J by 7 bases, with 14 bases between the two germline ends. CDR3 in DNA: TGCAGTGCTGATAACAGGGTTGGTGGCTACACCTTC. This encodes CSADNRVGGYTF.

A few counts support this clonotype. The chain links TRBV20-1 to TRBJ1-5; 8 nucleotides line up with TRBD1. This CDR3 is 14 amino acids long. Germline V gene sequence: CDR1 DFQATT, CDR2 SNEGSKA (reference sequence). The junction had 9 bases not matched to a gene; V was cut back by 2 bases and J by 9 bases. The CDR3 nucleotides read TGCAGTGCTAGACGAGGGACAGGCGGGCTGCCCCAGCATTTT. Amino acid sequence: CSARRGTGGLPQHF.

This clonotype turned up a few times. This chain joins TRBV18 and TRBJ2-3, with D possibly being TRBD2 (6 bases). Germline assignment: CDR1 KGHSH and CDR2 LQKENI. Between the trimmed V and J ends, which lost 3 bases and 4 bases, there was a span of 17 bases. CDR3 length: 16 residues. The CDR3 loop is CASSPLSGDSADTQYF. The CDR3 DNA sequence: TGTGCCAGCTCACCCCTATCGGGAGACTCGGCAGATACGCAGTATTTT. Using reference TRBV18 and TRBJ2-3 for the parts outside the CDR3, the full variable domain is NAGVMQNPRHLVRRRGQEARLRCSPMKGHSHVYWYRQLPEEGLKFMVYLQKENIIDESGMPKERFSAEFPKEGPSILRIQQVVRGDSAAYFCASSPLSGDSADTQYFGPGTRLTVL.

This clonotype was seen more than once but under ten times. This sequence joins TRBV5-1 and TRBJ2-7; 8 bases map to TRBD1. Germline loops: CDR1 SGHRS, CDR2 YFSETQ. With 0 bases clipped from V and 3 bases from J, the junction kept 8 bases outside the gene matches. This CDR3 has 16 amino acids. This CDR3 reads CASSLAQGGDLYEQYF. The CDR3 nucleotides read TGCGCCAGCAGCTTGGCACAGGGGGGAGACCTCTACGAGCAGTACTTC.

This clonotype was counted between two and nine times. The rearrangement joins TRBV7-2 to TRBJ1-5; possibly TRBD1 for D (6 bases). The CDR3 loop spans 13 amino acids. Germline V gene data show CDR1 as SGHTA and CDR2 as FQGNSA. V was shortened by 3 bases and J by 7 bases, with 10 bases between the two germline ends. The CDR3 bases are TGTGCCAGCAGCTTCGGGGGCTGGCAGCCCCAGCATTTT. Amino acid sequence: CASSFGGWQPQHF.

Of note for this clonotype: Given a much more abundant clone one base away, this may be a read error. This chain joins TRBV27 and TRBJ2-5; D call uncertain. CDR3 size: 14 residues. In germline, CDR1 is MNHEY, CDR2 SMNVEV (reference sequence). As DNA, the CDR3 is TGTGCCAGCAGCCCCCAACGGTCCCAAGAGAACCAGTACTTC. Protein product: CASSPQRSQENQYF.

The rearrangement uses TRBV29-1 and TRBJ1-1; 8 bases agree with TRBD1. The CDR3 spans 14 residues. Trimming removed 6 bases from V and 5 bases from J; junction bases left unmatched: 11. Germline V CDR1 and CDR2: SQVTM, ANQGSEA. Here the CDR3 reads CSVQNGQGLTEAFF. As DNA, the CDR3 is TGCAGCGTCCAAAACGGACAGGGCTTAACTGAAGCTTTCTTT.

As regards this clonotype: An end of the junction differs from the germline gene, which may be a read error. This chain joins TRBV25-1 and TRBJ2-2, with D perhaps TRBD1 or TRBD2 (5 bases each). This CDR3 has 14 residues. Germline lookup yields CDR1 MGHDK and CDR2 SYGVNS. The CDR3 nucleotides read TGTGCCAGGGGACCCCCCTCCTGCACCGGGGAGATGTTTTTT. Translating gives CARGPPSCTGEMFF.

The CDR3 reads CASSLDRGRNQPQHF. The CDR3 bases are TGTGCCAGCAGCTTAGACAGGGGTCGCAATCAGCCCCAGCATTTT. The chain links TRBV7-2 to TRBJ1-5; 7 bases agree with TRBD1. Germline V CDR1 and CDR2: SGHTA, FQGNSA. Unmatched junction bases numbered 2, after V lost 1 base and J lost 2 bases. This CDR3 is 15 amino acids long. Supplemented by reference TRBV7-2 and TRBJ1-5, the full variable domain reads GAGVSQSPSNKVTEKGKDVELRCDPISGHTALYWYRQSLGQGLEFLIYFQGNSAPDKSGLPSDRFSAERTGGSVSTLTIQRTQQEDSAVYLCASSLDRGRNQPQHFGDGTRLSIL.

This clonotype was counted many times. The gene calls are TRBV28 and TRBJ1-2, with no clear D. Between the trimmed V and J ends, which lost 5 bases and 1 base, there was a span of 11 bases. CDR1 MDHEN and CDR2 SYDVKM come from the germline V gene. The CDR3 is made up of 14 amino acids. The chain's CDR3 is CASSTPGINYGYTF. CDR3 bases: TGTGCCAGCAGTACCCCCGGGATTAACTATGGCTACACCTTC.

The CDR3 region has the DNA TGCAGTGCTAGCCCGCCGTGTGAGCAGTTCTTC. This codes for CSASPPCEQFF. This sequence joins TRBV20-1 and TRBJ2-1; D not certain. Germline V gene sequence: CDR1 DFQATT, CDR2 SNEGSKA (reference sequence). V was clipped by 3 bases and J by 9 bases, with 9 bases between them. The CDR3 is made up of 11 amino acids.

V and J are TRBV27 and TRBJ2-7; tentatively, D is TRBD1 or TRBD2 (6 bases each). CDR1 is MNHEY, CDR2 SMNVEV, per germline (reference sequence). The CDR3 extends over 14 amino acids. Trimming removed 6 bases from V and 0 bases from J, with 12 bases in between. The CDR3 DNA sequence: TGTGCCAGCAGCTTTGGGGGGCACTCCTACGAGCAGTACTTC. Translation gives CASSFGGHSYEQYF.

Concerning this clonotype itself: This CDR3 is missing its conserved last phenylalanine or tryptophan, likely due to a read error. The V and J genes are TRBV20-1 and TRBJ1-5, with 10 nucleotides matching TRBD1. Germline V lookup: CDR1 DFQATT, CDR2 SNEGSKA (reference sequence). The V segment lost 4 bases and the J segment 3 bases; nucleotides outside the gene matches: 9. The CDR3 runs to 16 residues. The CDR3 here is CSAILDRGGHNQPQHL. CDR3 nucleotides: TGCAGTGCTATCCTGGACAGGGGGGGACACAATCAGCCCCAGCATCTT.